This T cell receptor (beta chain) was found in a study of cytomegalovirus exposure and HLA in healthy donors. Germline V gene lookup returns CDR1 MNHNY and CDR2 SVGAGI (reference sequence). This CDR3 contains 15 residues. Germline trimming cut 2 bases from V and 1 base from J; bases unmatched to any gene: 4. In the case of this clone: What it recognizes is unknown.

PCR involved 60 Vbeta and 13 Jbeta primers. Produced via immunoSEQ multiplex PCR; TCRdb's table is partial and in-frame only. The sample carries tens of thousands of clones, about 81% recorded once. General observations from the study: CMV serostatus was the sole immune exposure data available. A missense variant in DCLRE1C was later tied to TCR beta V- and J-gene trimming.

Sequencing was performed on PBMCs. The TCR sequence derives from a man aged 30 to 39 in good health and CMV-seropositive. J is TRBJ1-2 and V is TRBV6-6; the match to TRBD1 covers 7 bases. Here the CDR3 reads CASSYGAGGNYGYTF. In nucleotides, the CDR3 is TGTGCCAGCAGTTACGGGGCAGGGGGTAACTATGGCTACACCTTC.